The T cell receptor beta chain under discussion was sequenced for a study of Graves' ophthalmopathy and Graves' hyperthyroidism (dated by TCRdb to the late 2010s). Regarding the research as a whole: Peripheral blood was collected at initial diagnosis, prior to any treatment. The study used TCR beta repertoire signatures to distinguish Graves' ophthalmopathy from Graves' hyperthyroidism and to predict progression to ophthalmopathy. In total, some 130 blood samples were TCR-sequenced: around 42 ophthalmopathy, approximately 75 hyperthyroidism and about 17 hyperthyroidism-to-ophthalmopathy patients. To explore V-J signatures that distinguish ophthalmopathy from hyperthyroidism, a discovery set of 95 to 100 patients was enrolled, made up of 40 to 45 with ophthalmopathy and fewer than 60 with stable hyperthyroidism. An independent validation cohort was composed of some 19 hyperthyroidism patients and approximately 15 patients who later progressed from hyperthyroidism to ophthalmopathy. In five or six hyperthyroidism patients, the T-cell repertoires found in thyroid tissue were compared with those found in blood. Following sample collection, hyperthyroidism patients were given methimazole at a starting dose of 30 mg daily, and ophthalmopathy patients were given high-dose intravenous methylprednisolone. The roughly 100 discovery patients were randomly split 7:3 into training and test sets.

The ophthalmopathy patients had moderately to severely active disease, with a Clinical Activity Score of 3 or higher, a NOSPECS grade of 4 or higher, and a disease duration of less than 3 months. Patients with other autoimmune diseases, uncontrolled infections, pregnancy or lactation were excluded. Diagnosis relied on clinical symptoms, serum thyroxine, TRAb, thyroid ultrasound and orbital computed tomography. Using Ficoll-Paque density gradient centrifugation, PBMCs were isolated from about 9.2 ml of fresh peripheral blood. Total RNA was extracted using Trizol reagent, and RNA quality was checked on an Agilent 2100 Bioanalyzer. Regarding this clonotype: Which antigen it targets is not known. Per-base quality was not reported, and no clone a single base away is much larger than it.

Findings and caveats that apply to the study as a whole: Sample size was not predetermined statistically, and investigators were not blinded to group allocation. The 13-signature model separated ophthalmopathy from stable hyperthyroidism with approximately 90% sensitivity and about 81% specificity in cross-validation, and 80%/75% in the test set. Most expanded thyroid clonotypes with frequency above 0.001 were also detected in blood, suggesting blood repertoires may reflect the thyroid immune response. In validation, the model predicted ophthalmopathy progression with less than 71% sensitivity and around 72% specificity; roughly 12 predicted patients were CT-confirmed with GO in a median of approximately 6.5 months.

Cut back by 4 bases and 4 bases, the V and J ends lie 10 bases apart. The CDR3 goes from the cysteine to the phenylalanine over 13 residues. The only DNA kept is the CDR3, 39 bases in frame from the first base. CDR1 SGHTA and CDR2 FQGNSA were looked up in the germline V gene. For repertoire sequencing, the TCR beta CDR3 regions were amplified from RNA transcripts. HTBI primers and the Qiagen OneStep RT-PCR kit were used in a first-round RT-PCR, which was followed by a second-round multiplex PCR, size selection and purification. The libraries underwent paired-end sequencing with 100 bp reads on an Illumina HiSeq2000. The study's processing was this. SOAPnuke was used to process the reads, removing any read that contained adapters or uncalled bases, had a mean Phred below 15, or lacked an exact match to the constant primer or identifier. COPE v1.2.5 was used to merge high-quality paired reads. Each unique nucleotide sequence was defined as a clonotype, and clonotypes were aligned to IMGT TRB V, D and J references with MiTCR v1.1. The analysis was limited to V-J combinations with a frequency above 0.0001, which together covered approximately 99% of the repertoires. For each V-J combination, a TCR clonal expansion and chaos score was defined as the ratio of F50 clonal expansion to chaos observed in the TCRdist matrix. Features were reduced by Welch's t-statistics and random forest to around 14 V-J combinations, which fed a naive Bayes classifier. The similarity between thyroid and blood repertoires was quantified using the Morisita-Horn index. TCRdb trimmed the raw reads at Q25, called clones with MiXCR and kept productive beta chains. Under each unique CDR3 protein, matching rows form one entry showing the most common genes and DNA. The V and J calls here are based on TCRdb, not the publication. In all, the sample holds about 150,000 distinct CDR3 sequences, and roughly two fifths of those were seen once. The top ten constitute under 7% of the sample.

Recombination linked TRBV7-2 to TRBJ1-2; the D gene cannot be resolved reliably. The sequenced sample consisted of peripheral blood. This clonotype was sampled from a middle-aged woman with Graves' ophthalmopathy. Donor details come from another sample of the same person, matched by shared clones. The nucleotide sequence reads as follows: TGTGCCAGCAGCTCTAAGGGCGGCTATGGCTACACCTTC. Translated, this is CASSSKGGYGYTF. With all but the CDR3 taken from the reference TRBV7-2 and TRBJ1-2 genes, the full variable domain is: GAGVSQSPSNKVTEKGKDVELRCDPISGHTALYWYRQSLGQGLEFLIYFQGNSAPDKSGLPSDRFSAERTGGSVSTLTIQRTQQEDSAVYLCASSSKGGYGYTFGSGTRLTVV.